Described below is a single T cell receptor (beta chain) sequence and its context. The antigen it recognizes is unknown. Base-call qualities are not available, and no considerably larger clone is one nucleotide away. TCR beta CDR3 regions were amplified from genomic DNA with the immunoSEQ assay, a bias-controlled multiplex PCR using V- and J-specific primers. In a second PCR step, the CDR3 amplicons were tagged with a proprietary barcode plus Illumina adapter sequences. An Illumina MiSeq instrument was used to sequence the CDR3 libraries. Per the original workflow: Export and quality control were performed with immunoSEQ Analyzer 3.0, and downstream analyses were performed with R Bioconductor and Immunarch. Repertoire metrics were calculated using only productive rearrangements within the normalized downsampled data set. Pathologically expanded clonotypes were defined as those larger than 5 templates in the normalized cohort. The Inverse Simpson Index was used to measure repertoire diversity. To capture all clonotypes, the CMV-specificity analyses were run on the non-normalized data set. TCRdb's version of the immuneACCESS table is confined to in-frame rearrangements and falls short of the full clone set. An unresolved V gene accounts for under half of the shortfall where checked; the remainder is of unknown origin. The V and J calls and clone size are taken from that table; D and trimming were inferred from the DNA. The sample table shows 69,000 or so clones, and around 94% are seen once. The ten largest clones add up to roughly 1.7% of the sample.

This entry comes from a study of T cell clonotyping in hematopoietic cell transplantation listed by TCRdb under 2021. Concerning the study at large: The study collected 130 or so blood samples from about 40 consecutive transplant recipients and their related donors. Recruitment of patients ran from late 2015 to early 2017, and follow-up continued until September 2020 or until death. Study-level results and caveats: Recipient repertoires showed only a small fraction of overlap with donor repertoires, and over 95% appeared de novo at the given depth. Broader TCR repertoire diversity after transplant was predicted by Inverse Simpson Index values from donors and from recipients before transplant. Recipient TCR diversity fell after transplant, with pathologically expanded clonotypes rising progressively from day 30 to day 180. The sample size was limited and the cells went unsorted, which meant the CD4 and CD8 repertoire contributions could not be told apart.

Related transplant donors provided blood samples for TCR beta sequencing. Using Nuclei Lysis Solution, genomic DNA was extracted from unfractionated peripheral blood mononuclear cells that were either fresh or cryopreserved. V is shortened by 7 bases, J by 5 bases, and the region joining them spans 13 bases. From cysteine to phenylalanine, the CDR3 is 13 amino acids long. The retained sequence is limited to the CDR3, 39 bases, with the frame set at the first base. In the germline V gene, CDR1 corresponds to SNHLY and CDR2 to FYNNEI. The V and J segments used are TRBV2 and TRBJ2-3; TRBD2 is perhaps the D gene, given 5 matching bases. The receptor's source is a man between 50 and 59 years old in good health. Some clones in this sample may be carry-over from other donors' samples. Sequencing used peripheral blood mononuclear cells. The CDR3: CASKRPPQDTQYF. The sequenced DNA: TGTGCCAGCAAGCGGCCCCCACAAGATACGCAGTATTTT.